This paragraph reports one TCR beta chain. Its specificity is unknown. This entry is derived from a study of PD-1 blockade in classical Hodgkin lymphoma. Study-level findings and limits: A reduction in baseline TCR diversity was reportedly seen in newly diagnosed patients relative to healthy donors. CD8+ TCR diversity did not rise significantly by C4D1, unlike CD4+.

Germline loops: CDR1 SEHNR, CDR2 FQNEAQ (reference sequence). V lost 3 bases and J lost 3; bases outside the gene matches: 9. The CDR3 consists of 16 residues. Assay used: immunoSEQ multiplex PCR; TCRdb lists only in-frame clones, some missing. The sample holds some 19,000 clones, around 84% seen once. Time point meaning: cycle 4 day 1 (C4D1), after about 6 weeks of nivolumab. All the patients suffered relapse after autologous stem cell transplantation, and brentuximab vedotin exposure differed. This TCR came from a human donor with classical Hodgkin lymphoma. This specimen was peripheral blood mononuclear cells (PBMCs), taken before the fourth cycle of nivolumab. The chain joins TRBV7-9 to TRBJ2-7, with TRBD1 matching over 9 bases. The CDR3 region is CASSFARQGVIYEQYF. The CDR3 DNA reads TGTGCCAGCAGCTTCGCCCGACAGGGGGTTATCTACGAGCAGTACTTC.